Each of the 12 T cell receptor beta chains below was sequenced from the same sample in a study of T cell repertoires in cytomegalovirus infection. For these receptors, no antigen is known. TCRdb called the reads again in MiXCR, with one record for every CDR3 protein. The repertoire holds around 95,000 distinct CDR3 sequences, 29% seen once, with less than 75% in the top ten. Sample: CD8+ T cells from cultured PBMCs, taken from culture after CMV antigen stimulation. The receptors here all came from a human donor in good health (CMV status not recorded). Some clones in this sample may be carry-over from other donors' samples.

The chain employs TRBV29-1 and TRBJ1-1; D not certain. The ends were cut back, 6 bases at V and 4 bases at J, with 9 bases in the middle. Germline V gene lookup returns CDR1 SQVTM and CDR2 ANQGSEA. CDR3 length: 11 amino acids. DNA of the CDR3: TGCAGCGTCCCCTTGGGCACTGAAGCTTTCTTT. Its protein is CSVPLGTEAFF.

This sequence joins TRBV7-6 and TRBJ2-5; no firm D call. The germline V and J ends were trimmed by 3 bases and 4 bases, with 9 bases remaining between them. In germline, CDR1 is SGHVS, CDR2 FNYEAQ. CDR3 length equals 13 residues. CDR3 DNA: TGTGCCAGCAGCTTGTTTAGTTCAGAGACCCAGTACTTC. Translating gives CASSLFSSETQYF.

This clonotype was observed a few times. The chain uses TRBV12-3 or TRBV12-4 and TRBJ2-2; D is unclear. The CDR3 extends over 16 amino acids. Trimming shortened V by 3 bases and J by 0 bases, and 11 bases separated the two germline ends. This chain's CDR3 is CASSFFVGANTGELFF. DNA for the CDR3: TGTGCCAGCAGTTTTTTTGTGGGCGCGAACACCGGGGAGCTGTTTTTT.

The chain carries TRBV28 and TRBJ2-7; a weak D match, TRBD1 (5 bases). The germline V and J ends were trimmed by 2 bases and 7 bases, with 18 bases remaining between them. Per germline, CDR1 MDHEN and CDR2 SYDVKM. The CDR3 extends over 15 amino acids. CDR3 nucleotide sequence: TGTGCCAGCAGTTTAGGGGAACGTCAGGGCGAGGAGCAGTACTTC. Translation: CASSLGERQGEEQYF.

CDR3 loop: CSARAGLAGNEQYF. CDR3 in DNA: TGCAGTGCTAGAGCGGGACTAGCGGGGAACGAGCAGTACTTC. The J gene is TRBJ2-7, the V gene TRBV20-1; 13 bases map to TRBD2. The CDR3 has 14 residues. CDR1 is DFQATT, CDR2 SNEGSKA, per germline (reference sequence). The trim removed 1 base at V and 5 bases at J, leaving 2 bases unmatched.

The V call is TRBV4-1, the J call TRBJ2-2; possibly TRBD2 for D (5 bases). V gave up 5 bases and J gave up 0 bases, with 10 bases separating them. The CDR3 consists of 15 residues. The germline V gene has CDR1 MGHRA and CDR2 YSYEKL. CDR3 sequence: CASSYAGTNTGELFF. The CDR3 DNA reads TGCGCCAGCAGCTATGCCGGGACGAACACCGGGGAGCTGTTTTTT.

In DNA form, the CDR3 reads TGTGCCATCAGTGAAAGGACCTCTAACTATGGCTACACCTTC. This gives the protein CAISERTSNYGYTF. The chain is built from TRBV10-3 and TRBJ1-2; D gene unclear. Germline lookup yields CDR1 ENHRY and CDR2 SYGVKD. The CDR3 is 14 residues long. V was shortened by 3 bases and J by 0 bases, with 8 bases between the two germline ends.

This clonotype was observed a handful of times. This chain connects TRBV20-1 to TRBJ1-6; the match to TRBD1 covers 9 bases. Trimming took 6 bases from V and 9 from J; bases not matched to a gene: 15. The CDR3 length is 16 residues. Germline CDR1 is DFQATT and CDR2 is SNEGSKA (reference sequence). This CDR3 reads CSAHSPGQGDRSPLHF. CDR3 coding DNA: TGCAGTGCCCACTCACCGGGACAGGGAGATCGTTCACCCCTCCACTTT.

To note about this clonotype: One end of the junction varies from germline; a read error may be responsible. The V gene is TRBV4-1, the J gene TRBJ2-2, with 9 bases aligning to TRBD2. The CDR3 is 16 amino acids. CDR1 MGHRA and CDR2 YSYEKL come from the germline V gene. CDR3 region: CASSQRAGGETGELFF. The DNA of the CDR3 is TGTGCCAGCAGCCAACGAGCGGGGGGCGAGACCGGGGAGCTGTTTTTT.

The chain combines TRBV7-8 with TRBJ1-5; D remains ambiguous. CDR3 length equals 14 residues. Germline CDR1 is SGHVS and CDR2 is FQNEAQ. V lost 0 bases and J lost 4, with 7 bases in between. This chain's CDR3 is CASSLAGGNQPQHF. In nucleotides, the CDR3 is TGTGCCAGCAGCTTAGCAGGTGGTAATCAGCCCCAGCATTTT. Full variable domain (outside the CDR3, taken from reference TRBV7-8 and TRBJ1-5): GAGVSQSPRYKVAKRGQDVALRCDPISGHVSLFWYQQALGQGPEFLTYFQNEAQLDKSGLPSDRFFAERPEGSVSTLKIQRTQQEDSAVYLCASSLAGGNQPQHFGDGTRLSIL.

This clonotype has a handful of counts. This sequence joins TRBV7-9 and TRBJ1-1; D remains ambiguous. V lost 1 base, J lost 5 bases, and 11 bases lay in between. CDR3 length equals 14 residues. Germline lookup yields CDR1 SEHNR and CDR2 FQNEAQ (reference sequence). CDR3 nucleotide sequence: TGTGCCAGCAGCTTAGGTGGCGGAGAGACTGAAGCTTTCTTT. It is translated as CASSLGGGETEAFF.

The table lists this clonotype with a few counts. The chain links TRBV28 to TRBJ2-3; tentatively, D is TRBD1 (5 bases). CDR1 and CDR2 from the germline V gene are MDHEN and SYDVKM. V lost 4 bases and J lost 2, with 22 bases in between. The CDR3 runs 18 residues. The CDR3 loop reads CASSSSVIEDIDTDTQYF. The CDR3 DNA reads TGTGCCAGCAGTTCGTCGGTGATTGAGGACATTGACACAGATACGCAGTATTTT. Full variable domain (remainder filled in from reference TRBV28 and TRBJ2-3): DVKVTQSSRYLVKRTGEKVFLECVQDMDHENMFWYRQDPGLGLRLIYFSYDVKMKEKGDIPEGYSVSREKKERFSLILESASTNQTSMYLCASSSSVIEDIDTDTQYFGPGTRLTVL.